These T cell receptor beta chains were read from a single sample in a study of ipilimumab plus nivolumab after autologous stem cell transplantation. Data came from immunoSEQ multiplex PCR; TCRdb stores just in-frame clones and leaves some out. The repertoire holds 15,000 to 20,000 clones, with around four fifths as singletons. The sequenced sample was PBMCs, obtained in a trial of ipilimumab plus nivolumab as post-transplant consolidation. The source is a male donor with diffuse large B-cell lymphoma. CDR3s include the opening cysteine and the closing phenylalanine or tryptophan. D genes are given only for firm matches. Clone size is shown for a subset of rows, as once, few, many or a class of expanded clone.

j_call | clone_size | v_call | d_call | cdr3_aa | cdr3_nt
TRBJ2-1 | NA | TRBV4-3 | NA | CASSQGVDYNEQFF | TGCGCCAGCAGCCAAGGAGTTGACTACAATGAGCAGTTCTTC
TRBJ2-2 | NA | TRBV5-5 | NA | CASSLLRGTGELFF | TGTGCCAGCAGCTTACTCAGGGGCACCGGGGAGCTGTTTTTT
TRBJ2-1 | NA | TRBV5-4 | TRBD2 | CASSPPPLAGGPHNEQFF | TGTGCCAGCAGCCCTCCCCCGCTAGCGGGGGGGCCGCACAATGAGCAGTTCTTC
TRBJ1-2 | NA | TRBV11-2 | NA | CASSSNGFYGYTF | TGTGCCAGCAGCTCGAACGGGTTCTATGGCTACACCTTC
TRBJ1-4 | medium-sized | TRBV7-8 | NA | CASTNNEKLFF | TGTGCCAGCACCAATAATGAAAAACTGTTTTTT
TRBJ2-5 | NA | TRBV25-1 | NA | CASSEYRGPETQYF | TGTGCCAGCAGTGAATATCGAGGCCCAGAGACCCAGTACTTC
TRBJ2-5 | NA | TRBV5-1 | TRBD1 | CASSVDRGGKTQYF | TGCGCCAGCAGCGTGGACAGGGGGGGAAAGACCCAGTACTTC
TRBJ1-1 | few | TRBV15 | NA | CATSEQGDTEAFF | TGTGCCACCAGTGAACAGGGTGATACTGAAGCTTTCTTT
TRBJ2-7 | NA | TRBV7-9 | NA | CASSPQGPDLNYEQYF | TGTGCCAGCAGCCCCCAAGGGCCCGACCTGAACTACGAGCAGTACTTC
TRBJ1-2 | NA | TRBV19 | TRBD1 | CASSIRDSYGYTF | TGTGCCAGTAGTATCCGGGACAGCTATGGCTACACCTTC
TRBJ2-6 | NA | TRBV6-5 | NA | CASSRTAGANVLTF | TGTGCCAGCAGTCGGACAGCTGGGGCCAACGTCCTGACTTTC
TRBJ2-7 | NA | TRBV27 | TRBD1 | CASSSPGTGSNEQYF | TGTGCCAGCAGTTCTCCCGGGACAGGGAGCAACGAGCAGTACTTC
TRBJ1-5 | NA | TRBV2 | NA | CASSLLSGNQPQHF | TGTGCCAGCAGTCTTCTCTCGGGCAATCAGCCCCAGCATTTT
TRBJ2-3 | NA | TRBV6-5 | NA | CASSTYRGTDTQYF | TGTGCCAGCAGTACATACAGGGGCACAGATACGCAGTATTTT
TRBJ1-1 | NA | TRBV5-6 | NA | CASSLDLTNRAFF | TGTGCCAGCAGCTTGGACCTGACAAATCGAGCTTTCTTT
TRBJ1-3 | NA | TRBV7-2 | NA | CASSPDGNGNTIYF | TGTGCCAGCAGCCCGGACGGGAATGGAAACACCATATATTTT
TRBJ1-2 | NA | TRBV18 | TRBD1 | CASSGQGAPTNYGYTF | TGTGCCAGCTCAGGACAGGGGGCACCCACTAACTATGGCTACACCTTC
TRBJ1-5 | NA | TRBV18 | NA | CASSPDRNQPQHF | TGTGCCAGCTCACCGGACAGAAATCAGCCCCAGCATTTT
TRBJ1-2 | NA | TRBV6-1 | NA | CASSERGSGALANYGYTF | TGTGCCAGCAGTGAACGCGGATCAGGGGCTTTAGCTAACTATGGCTACACCTTC
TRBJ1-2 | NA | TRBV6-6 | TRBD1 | CASRADRANGYTF | TGCGCCAGCAGAGCGGACAGGGCGAATGGCTACACCTTC
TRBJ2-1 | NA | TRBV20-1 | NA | CSATVNEQFF | TGCAGTGCTACAGTAAATGAGCAGTTCTTC
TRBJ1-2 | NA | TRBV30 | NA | CAWSSLLGYTF | TGTGCCTGGAGTTCGCTACTTGGCTACACCTTC
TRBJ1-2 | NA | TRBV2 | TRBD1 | CASSEQRTGTGYTF | TGTGCCAGCAGTGAACAGAGGACAGGGACTGGCTACACCTTC
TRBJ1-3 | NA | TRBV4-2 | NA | CASSQDPAETGNTIYF | TGTGCCAGCAGCCAAGATCCCGCAGAGACTGGAAACACCATATATTTT
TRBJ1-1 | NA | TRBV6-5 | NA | CASSYSISNTEAFF | TGTGCCAGCAGTTACTCAATCTCGAACACTGAAGCTTTCTTT
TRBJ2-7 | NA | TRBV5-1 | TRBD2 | CASQTSGGSYEQYF | TGCGCCAGCCAGACTAGCGGGGGGTCTTACGAGCAGTACTTC
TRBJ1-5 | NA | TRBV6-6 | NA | CASSPTLDSSNQPQHF | TGTGCCAGCAGTCCAACCCTAGACAGCTCCAATCAGCCCCAGCATTTT
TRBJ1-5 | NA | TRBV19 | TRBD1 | CASRHLTGTQPQHF | TGTGCCAGTAGGCATTTGACAGGGACACAGCCCCAGCATTTT
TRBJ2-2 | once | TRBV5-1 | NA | CASRKGGAGTGELFF | TGCGCCAGCAGGAAGGGCGGGGCAGGCACCGGGGAGCTGTTTTTT
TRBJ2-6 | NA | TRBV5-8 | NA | CASSLQGYGANVLTF | TGTGCCAGCAGCCTCCAGGGTTACGGGGCCAACGTCCTGACTTTC
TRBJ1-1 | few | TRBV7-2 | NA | CASSGRYNTEAFF | TGTGCCAGCTCGGGGCGGTACAACACTGAAGCTTTCTTT
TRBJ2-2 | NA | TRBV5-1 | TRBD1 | CASSFRSRDRGNLNTGELFF | TGCGCCAGCAGCTTTCGGAGCCGGGACAGGGGTAATTTGAACACCGGGGAGCTGTTTTTT
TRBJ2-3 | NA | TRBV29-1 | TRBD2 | CSVELTSGLVGTQYF | TGCAGCGTTGAACTGACTAGCGGGTTGGTAGGTACGCAGTATTTT
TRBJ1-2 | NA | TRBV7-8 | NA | CASSLDRRAVYGYTF | TGTGCCAGCAGCTTAGATCGCAGAGCAGTTTATGGCTACACCTTC
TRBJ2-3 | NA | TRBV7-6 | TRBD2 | CASSLPGGPDTQYF | TGTGCCAGCAGCTTACCGGGGGGGCCAGATACGCAGTATTTT
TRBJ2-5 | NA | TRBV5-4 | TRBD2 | CASSSSGKETQYF | TGTGCCAGCAGCTCTAGCGGTAAAGAGACCCAGTACTTC
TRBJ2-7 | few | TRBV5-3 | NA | CASSSASYEQYF | TGTGCCAGCAGCTCCGCCTCCTACGAGCAGTACTTC
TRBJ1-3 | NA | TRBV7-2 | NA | CASSLSRPGNTIYF | TGTGCCAGCAGCTTAAGTCGACCTGGAAACACCATATATTTT
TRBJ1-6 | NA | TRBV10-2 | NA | CASVDSRSYNSPLHF | TGCGCCAGTGTGGACTCCCGCTCCTATAATTCACCCCTCCACTTT
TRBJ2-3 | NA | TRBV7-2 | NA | CASSLNTGANTQYF | TGTGCCAGCAGCTTAAATACGGGAGCCAATACGCAGTATTTT
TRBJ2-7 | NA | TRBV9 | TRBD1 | CASSQGVGDRGPEQYF | TGTGCCAGCAGCCAAGGTGTAGGGGACAGGGGCCCCGAGCAGTACTTC
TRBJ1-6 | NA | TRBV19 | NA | CASSIEGYNSPLHF | TGTGCCAGTAGTATAGAGGGGTACAATTCACCCCTCCACTTT
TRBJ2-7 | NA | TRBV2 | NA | CASSEKTLSEQYF | TGTGCCAGCAGTGAAAAAACCTTAAGCGAGCAGTACTTC
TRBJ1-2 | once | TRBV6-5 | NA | CASSYTYLTNYGYTF | TGTGCCAGCAGTTACACTTACCTCACTAACTATGGCTACACCTTC
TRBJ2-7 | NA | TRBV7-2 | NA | CASRGFRGMVDEQYF | TGTGCCAGCAGGGGCTTCCGGGGGATGGTAGACGAGCAGTACTTC
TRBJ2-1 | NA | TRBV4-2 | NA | CASSQEEGSSYNEQFF | TGTGCCAGCAGTCAAGAGGAGGGGAGCTCCTACAATGAGCAGTTCTTC
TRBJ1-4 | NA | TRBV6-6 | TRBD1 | CASSYTGQGGEKLFF | TGTGCCAGCAGTTACACGGGACAGGGAGGTGAAAAACTGTTTTTT